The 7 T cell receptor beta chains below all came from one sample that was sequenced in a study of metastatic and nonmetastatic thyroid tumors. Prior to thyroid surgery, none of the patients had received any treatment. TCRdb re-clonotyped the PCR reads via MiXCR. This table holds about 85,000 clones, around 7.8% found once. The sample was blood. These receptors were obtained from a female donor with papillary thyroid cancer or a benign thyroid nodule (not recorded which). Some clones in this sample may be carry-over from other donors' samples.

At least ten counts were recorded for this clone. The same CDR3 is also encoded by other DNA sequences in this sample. CDR3 in DNA: TGTGCCACCACCCTCGGACAGGGCTCTAGCACAGATACGCAGTATTTT. Translation: CATTLGQGSSTDTQYF. The rearrangement joins TRBV15 to TRBJ2-3, with 8 bases aligning to TRBD1. CDR3 size: 16 residues. The junction had 9 bases not matched to a gene; V was cut back by 7 bases and J by 0 bases. CDR1 and CDR2 from the germline V gene are LNHNV and YYDKDF (reference sequence).

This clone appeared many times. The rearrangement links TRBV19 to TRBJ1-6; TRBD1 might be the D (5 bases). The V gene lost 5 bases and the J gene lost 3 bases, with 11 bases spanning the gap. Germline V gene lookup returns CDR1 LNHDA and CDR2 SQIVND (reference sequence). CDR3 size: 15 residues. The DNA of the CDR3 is TGTGCCAGTAGTTCCTCGGGGGGCTATAATTCACCCCTCCACTTT. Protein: CASSSSGGYNSPLHF.

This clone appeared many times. The CDR3 region has the DNA TGTGCCAGCAGCTTAGAATCCGGGACAGCCTACGAGCAGTACTTC. Translating gives CASSLESGTAYEQYF. The chain uses TRBV11-3 and TRBJ2-7; 7 nucleotides line up with TRBD1. Germline V lookup: CDR1 SGHNT, CDR2 YENEEA. The CDR3 length is 15 residues. V lost 0 bases and J lost 2; bases outside the gene matches: 4.

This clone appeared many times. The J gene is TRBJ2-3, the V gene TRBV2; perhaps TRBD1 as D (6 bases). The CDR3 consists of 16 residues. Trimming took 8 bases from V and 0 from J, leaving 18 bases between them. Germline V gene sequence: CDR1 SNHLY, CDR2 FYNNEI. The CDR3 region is CASGKGERTSTDTQYF. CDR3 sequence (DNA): TGTGCCAGCGGGAAGGGGGAGCGGACTAGCACAGATACGCAGTATTTT.

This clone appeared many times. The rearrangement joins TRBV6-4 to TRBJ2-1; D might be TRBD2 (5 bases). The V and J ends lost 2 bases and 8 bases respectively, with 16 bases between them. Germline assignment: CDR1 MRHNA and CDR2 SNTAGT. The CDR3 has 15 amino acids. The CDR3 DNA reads TGTGCCAGCAGTGACCCCCCGGCTAGCACCCATGAGCAGTTCTTC. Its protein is CASSDPPASTHEQFF.

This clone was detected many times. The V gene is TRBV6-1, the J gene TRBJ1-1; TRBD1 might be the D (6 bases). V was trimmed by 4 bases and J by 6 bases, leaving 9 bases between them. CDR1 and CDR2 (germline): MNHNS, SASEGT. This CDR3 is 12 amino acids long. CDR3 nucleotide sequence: TGTGCCAGCAGTGGCAGGGGAGCTGAAGCTTTCTTT. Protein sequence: CASSGRGAEAFF.

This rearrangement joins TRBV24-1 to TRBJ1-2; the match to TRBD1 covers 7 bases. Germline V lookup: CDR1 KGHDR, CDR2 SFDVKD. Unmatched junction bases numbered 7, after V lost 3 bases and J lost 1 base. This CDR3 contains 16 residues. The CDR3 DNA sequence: TGTGCCACCAGTGATAATCGGGACAGTCTTAACTATGGCTACACCTTC. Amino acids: CATSDNRDSLNYGYTF.